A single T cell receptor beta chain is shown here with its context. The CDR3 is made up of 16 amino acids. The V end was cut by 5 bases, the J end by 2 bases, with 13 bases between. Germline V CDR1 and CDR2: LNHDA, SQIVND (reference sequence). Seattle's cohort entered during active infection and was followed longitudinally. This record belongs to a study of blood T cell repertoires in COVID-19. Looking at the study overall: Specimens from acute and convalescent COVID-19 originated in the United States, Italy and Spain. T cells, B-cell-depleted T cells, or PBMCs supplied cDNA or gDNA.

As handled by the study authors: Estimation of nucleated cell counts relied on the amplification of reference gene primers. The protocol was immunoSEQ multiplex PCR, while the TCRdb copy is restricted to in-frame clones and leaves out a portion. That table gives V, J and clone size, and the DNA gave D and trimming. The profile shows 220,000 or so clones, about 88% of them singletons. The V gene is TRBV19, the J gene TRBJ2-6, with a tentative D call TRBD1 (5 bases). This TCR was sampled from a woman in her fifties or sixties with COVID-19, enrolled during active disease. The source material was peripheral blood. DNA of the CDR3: TGTGCCAGTAGTCCCCTAGGGGTGGCTGGGGCCAACGTCCTGACTTTC. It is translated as CASSPLGVAGANVLTF.